This T cell receptor (beta chain) was sequenced for a study of cytomegalovirus exposure and HLA in healthy donors (dated by TCRdb to the late 2010s). Looking at the study overall: According to an earlier analysis of around 600 of the donors, roughly 180 million T cells yielded some 110 million unique TCR beta sequences and 276 Gb of sequence data. HLA typing included class I and class II loci at four-digit resolution. The number of donors typed differed by locus, with about 629-630 for A, B, C, DRB1 and DQB1, 522 for DQA1, 600 to 610 for DPA1, and some 440 for DPB1. A later genetic analysis used genome-wide SNP genotypes for about 65% of the 666 donors, treating that subset as a discovery cohort. Among around 400 genotyped donors of the cohort, an average of around 240,000 unique TCR beta nucleotide sequences were sequenced per donor, around 20% of them non-productive. The aim of the study was to test whether cataloging public T cell receptors could identify signatures of past pathogen exposure. Besides the first cohort of about 730 subjects, a separate validation cohort made up of over 100 different subjects was used. A later analysis re-examined previously published TCR beta repertoires from about 670 donors and added high-resolution HLA genotyping to investigate patterns of TCR occurrence. The later analysis used no new phenotypic data to find candidate immune exposures, relying instead on TCR beta sequences and their occurrence across donors. High-throughput TCR immunosequencing, statistical association of individual TCRs with disease status, and machine learning were combined to predict cytomegalovirus infection status. The T cell repertoires of some 670 subjects were profiled by immunosequencing and related to cytomegalovirus serostatus. To decide whether each TCR beta V gene segment behaved as functional or pseudogenic, an earlier analysis of some 600 of the donors relied on high-throughput TCR beta sequencing. Every discovery cohort repertoire had been produced on one sequencing platform. Approximately 300 gigabases of sequencing data and around 80 million unique TCR sequences made up an early release that covered nearly 650 HLA-typed donors. Alongside the repertoire data, information on donor age, sex, ethnicity and CMV serostatus was compiled. Among the roughly 400 genotyped donors, about 83% belonged to the genetic ancestry cluster associated with self-reported Caucasian donors. A handful of DR-DQ haplotypes were treated as single units for association and clustering because of strong linkage in the cohort.

The cohort comprised some 730 healthy bone marrow donors. At the time of sampling, all cohort members were nominally healthy, though unrecorded immune exposures were likely present. The donor was CMV seropositive and was included in the group of about 290 seropositive cohort members. A peripheral blood sample was collected from each donor, and TCR beta sequencing was performed on peripheral blood mononuclear cells. Genomic DNA was extracted from the blood cell samples with the Qiagen DNeasy Blood Extraction Kit. General study outcomes and caveats: Because HLA typing was unavailable for some donors at each locus, only the typed subset was used in association tests. Because counts were too low, more than 15 rarely observed V segments, including chromosome 9 orphons, were excluded from the earlier analysis of around 640 of the donors. In an earlier analysis of roughly 500 of the donors, most TCR beta V segments appeared in productive rearrangements about 87% or about 30% of the time, broadly matching IMGT annotations. The presence/absence analyses assumed that sequencing depth was roughly uniform across donors, and that assumption may not be true. In a later analysis, HLA-associated TCR beta chains showed more clonal expansion and lower generation probabilities than non-associated chains that were equally common. Linkage disequilibrium might explain the correlated functional status among segregating V segments, but an unknown experimental factor could not be excluded. A later analysis associated about 17,000 TCR beta sequences with specific HLA alleles at a false discovery rate of 0.05. In a later analysis, TCR association rates were found to vary across HLA loci, with the most associated TCRs seen for DRB1 alleles and the fewest for HLA-C alleles. A total of 150 or so TCR beta chains were listed by the study as associated with cytomegalovirus. The cohort was sequenced for TCR beta chains only, and without alpha or paired-chain data the features that could be detected were limited. Across donors, most TCR sequences were observed very rarely, whereas some public TCRs were present in many individuals. It was suggested by the authors that the approach could potentially be generalized to other disease states and immunological phenotypes. An association between a missense DCLRE1C variant and V-gene and J-gene trimming of TCR beta chains was found in a later genetic analysis and replicated in an independent cohort. In a later analysis, several top co-occurrence clusters were reported to appear linked to parvovirus B19, influenza, CMV and Epstein-Barr virus. A further reported finding was that TCR beta sequences accurately predicted the HLA-A and HLA-B alleles for most subjects in the first cohort. Strong co-occurrence of HLA alleles, especially DR and DQ, made assigning TCR associations to individual alleles difficult. In a later analysis, most CMV-associated TCR beta chains were found to appear HLA-restricted, with HLA associations seemingly driven largely by CMV exposure. CMV serostatus was the only immune exposure information available for the cohort. A few of the identified cytomegalovirus-associated TCR beta chains were confirmed in vitro to be specific for cytomegalovirus antigens. A later genetic analysis reported fewer N-insertions in productive TCRs among donors in an Asian-associated ancestry cluster than the approximately 700-donor mean. Cytomegalovirus status was reported to be diagnosed by the classifier with high specificity and sensitivity in both the original and validation cohorts. A cluster of highly shared sequence variants was judged likely to be a technical artifact of the sequencing pipeline.

Points on this clone: This receptor's antigen is unknown. The input lacks base qualities; no much larger clone sits a single base away. This sample includes further DNA sequences coding for the same CDR3.

The library was built by means of the immunoSEQ multiplex PCR assay. The multiplex PCR relied on a mix of 60 forward primers for TCR Vbeta segments and 13 reverse primers for TCR Jbeta segments. Amplification of the CDR3 region of rearranged TCR beta genes was performed with a multiplex PCR assay on genomic DNA. The Illumina HiSeq System was used to sequence the amplified TCR beta libraries as 87-base-pair reads. The paper's data handling went like this. A later analysis tallied 80 million to 95 million unique TCR beta chains across the 700 or so repertoires, and roughly 11 million of those chains were shared by two or more donors. Raw reads were error-corrected and collapsed into unique sequences with a nearest-neighbor algorithm that merged closely related sequences to remove PCR and sequencing errors. Alignment of CDR3 sequences to IMGT reference sequences was used to assign V, D and J gene segments. For a sequence to be retained, a match of at least six nucleotides to both a V gene segment and a J gene segment was required. A rearrangement was called productive if the CDR3 had no stop codons and remained in frame with V and J, and every other rearrangement was called non-productive. Following IMGT convention, CDR3 was defined as the stretch from the second conserved V-encoded cysteine up to the conserved J-encoded phenylalanine. Sequences without an unambiguous match to a single V gene segment were excluded from the earlier analysis of about 640 of the donors. An earlier analysis of around 600 of the donors classified V segments as functional when productive rearrangements were above 56.7% and as segregating when the standard deviation between donors was above 5%. A statistical classification framework was developed to diagnose cytomegalovirus status using the catalog of TCR beta chain sequences. In a later analysis, TCR nucleotide sequences were compared against IMGT/GENE-DB human TR gene sequences so that V and J genes could be assigned. The TCRdist pipeline was used in a later analysis to assign CDR3 sequences and most-parsimonious VDJ recombination scenarios. In a later analysis, every TCR beta chain was defined by the combination of its CDR3 amino acid sequence and its V-gene family, and reads without a unique V-gene family were dropped. To address suspected cross-contamination and a sequencing artifact, a later analysis removed several hundred highly shared, low-generation-probability nucleotide sequences. In a later analysis, a clonal expansion index was calculated for each public chain from normalized within-repertoire ranks of inferred template counts. In a later analysis, generation probabilities were computed with a VDJ recombination model fitted to out-of-frame rearrangements, and the resulting probabilities were checked against IGoR. In a later analysis, hypergeometric tests were used to score TCR-TCR, TCR-HLA and TCR-CMV co-occurrence, with a repertoire-size bias correction applied to TCR pairs. In a later analysis, false discovery rates were estimated by permuting HLA or CMV assignments 20 times. A later analysis grouped co-occurring TCRs with DBSCAN, adding TCRdist sequence similarity when clustering within HLA-allele-positive subsets. Repertoires with fewer than 30,000 or more than 120,000 public chains, plus five repertoires with anomalous nucleotide sharing, were excluded from co-occurrence clustering. Held by TCRdb, this immuneACCESS table contains in-frame sequences only and omits some clones. Under half of the omission traces to an unresolved V gene where checked; the cause of the rest is unknown. That table is the source of V, J and clone size, and D and trimming were worked out from the DNA. In this sample the table shows some 78,000 clones, 74% of which occur a single time. In total, the top ten clones hold over 7.5% of the sample.

The clonotype originates from a man aged 40-49 years in good health and CMV-seropositive. Source material: PBMCs.

Here is the DNA: TGTGCCAGCAGGACTAGCGGGAACACCGGGGAGCTGTTTTTT. Translation gives CASRTSGNTGELFF. The V and J genes are TRBV6-1 and TRBJ2-2; 9 nucleotides in the junction match TRBD2. V and J are trimmed by 6 bases and 1 base, and the gene matches miss 0 bases of the junction. For CDR1 and CDR2, the germline V gene lists MNHNS and SASEGT. Counted from cysteine to phenylalanine, this CDR3 has 14 amino acids. CDR3 DNA is the only sequence kept; it has 42 bases, read in frame from the first base.